This T cell receptor (beta chain) was profiled in a study of spatial heterogeneity in lung cancer (dated by TCRdb to the late 2010s). In terms of the full investigation: Beta-chain transcripts were consistently detected in greater numbers than alpha-chain transcripts, which likely reflected higher beta-chain transcript abundance. The study quantitatively compared TCR alpha and beta repertoires across multiple tumor regions, matched nontumor lung and blood in non-small cell lung cancer. Nonsynonymous mutation counts, determined by whole-exome sequencing of tumor tissue, were related to features of the TCR repertoire. Both alpha and beta chains were TCR-sequenced in about 240 tumor regions, 64 matched nontumor lung samples and 45 to 60 PBMC samples obtained at surgery. In the raw uncorrected reads, each unique combination of TCR and UMI appeared on average more than ten times.

According to the study, the label for this sample's time point signals: sample taken at primary tumor resection. The donors were 60 to 80 patients from the lung TRACERx cohort who had early-stage, untreated non-small cell lung cancer. Without any cell sorting, TCR sequencing was performed on whole RNA extracted either from tumor and nontumor lung tissue or from cryopreserved PBMC samples. Only patients for whom sufficient RNA was available from at least two tumor regions were selected for TCR sequencing. The CDR3 runs 16 amino acids, cysteine and phenylalanine included. Here the CDR3 DNA is all that survives: 48 bases in frame from base 1. Via the germline V gene, CDR1 is LGHNA and CDR2 YNFKEQ. Compared with germline, V lacks 0 bases and J lacks 6 bases; bases without a gene match: 8. This clonotype came up many times. Its antigen remains undetermined. No much larger clone is present one base from it, and per-base qualities are unavailable.

The library relied on 5' RACE. Sequencing took place on a NextSeq 500. In the TCR library protocol, a unique molecular identifier was attached to each TCR cDNA molecule so that PCR and sequencing errors could be corrected. On the study's bioinformatics: TCR identification, UMI-based error correction and CDR3 extraction were all carried out with Decombinator tools. TCRs above a frequency of 2 per 1,000, corresponding to the top 1% of the tumor frequency distribution, were defined as expanded. Renyi diversity was computed with the R vegan package after each repertoire had been subsampled 100 times to 5,000 TCRs. To build CDR3 similarity networks, amino acid triplet string-kernel similarity was used, and CDR3s were connected when their pairwise similarity was above 0.82. TCRdb applied fastp at Q25 and MiXCR to the public reads, then kept only in-frame beta chains. Every distinct CDR3 protein forms one entry, paired with its most common genes and DNA. Here the V and J calls rest on TCRdb's processing, not on the authors' analysis. The sample includes 20,000 to 25,000 distinct CDR3 sequences, with about 5.8% observed a single time. Together, the top ten hold approximately 30% of the sample.

Paper-wide results and their limitations: Confirming at a functional level the hypothesis that regional TCRs recognize regional mutations was considered to require additional single-cell paired TCR alpha and beta sequencing. Ubiquitous expanded tumor TCRs showed up in blood more often at tumor resection than at routine follow-up.

The source is a male donor with early-stage non-small cell lung cancer. The source was PBMCs, collected at surgery. The chain is assembled from TRBV4-2 and TRBJ2-7, and TRBD2 matches 10 of the central bases. The CDR3 has the sequence CASSQDPTGLAAEQYF. The nucleotides are TGTGCCAGCAGCCAAGACCCCACAGGACTAGCGGCCGAGCAGTACTTC.